These 17 T cell receptor beta chains were all obtained from the same sample, sequenced in a study of T cells after yellow fever vaccination (dated by TCRdb to the late 2010s). The library came from 5' RACE. The listed sequencing device is Illumina NovaSeq 6000. TCRdb trimmed the raw reads at Q25, called clones with MiXCR and kept productive beta chains. CDR3 protein sequences are deduplicated, and each keeps its most common genes and DNA. The sample table shows 99,000 or so distinct CDR3 sequences, and around 5.8% are seen once. Approximately 39% of the sample belongs to the ten largest clones. The intended sense of this specimen's treatment or condition label: live attenuated yellow fever vaccine strain. The source was CD8+ T cells sorted from PBMCs, collected 10 days after the yellow fever booster vaccination. The receptors were gathered from a man aged 18-30 years who received the YFV17D yellow fever vaccine.

This clonotype was picked up a small number of times. The chain links TRBV19 to TRBJ1-1; possible D gene TRBD1, 6 bases. Germline loops: CDR1 LNHDA, CDR2 SQIVND (reference sequence). V shed 6 bases and J shed 6 bases, with 14 bases lying between them. This CDR3 is 13 amino acids long. CDR3 sequence (DNA): TGTGCCAGTAGACAGGGTCTATGGGCTGAAGCTTTCTTT. Protein: CASRQGLWAEAFF.

This clonotype was detected only a few times. The V gene is TRBV15, the J gene TRBJ2-5; 10 bases map to TRBD1. J gave up 0 bases and V 1 base, and 8 bases lay outside the gene matches. The CDR3 length is 18 residues. Germline CDR1 is LNHNV and CDR2 is YYDKDF (reference sequence). Here the CDR3 reads CATSRVGDGTGDQETQYF. In nucleotides, the CDR3 is TGTGCCACCAGCAGAGTGGGAGATGGGACAGGGGACCAAGAGACCCAGTACTTC.

The J gene is TRBJ2-1, the V gene TRBV18, with D possibly TRBD2 on 7 matching bases. This CDR3 has 17 amino acids. Between the trimmed V and J ends, which lost 3 bases and 6 bases, there was a span of 21 bases. Germline values: CDR1 KGHSH, CDR2 LQKENI. CDR3 region: CASSPPRMAGASNEQFF. The DNA of the CDR3 is TGTGCCAGCTCACCCCCCCGGATGGCGGGGGCCAGCAATGAGCAGTTCTTC.

The table lists this clonotype with many counts. This sequence joins TRBV5-1 and TRBJ2-1, with D possibly TRBD1 on 6 matching bases. Between the trimmed V and J ends, which lost 3 bases and 7 bases, there was a span of 17 bases. This CDR3 has 15 amino acids. The germline CDR1 and CDR2 sequences are SGHRS and YFSETQ. In nucleotides, the CDR3 is TGCGCCAGCAGCTGGACCGGCAGGGGCGAAAATGAGCAGTTCTTC. Its translation: CASSWTGRGENEQFF.

This clonotype was seen a few times. The rearrangement joins TRBV6-1 to TRBJ2-7; 7 positions match TRBD1. Unmatched junction bases numbered 3, after V lost 3 bases and J lost 1 base. Per germline, CDR1 MNHNS and CDR2 SASEGT. This CDR3 is built from 14 residues. This CDR3 reads CASSESGGSYEQYV. The DNA of the CDR3 is TGTGCCAGCAGTGAGTCAGGGGGATCCTACGAGCAGTACGTC.

There are a few counts of this clonotype. This sequence joins TRBV7-9 and TRBJ1-5, with D possibly TRBD1 on 5 matching bases. The CDR3 has 15 residues. Germline assignment: CDR1 SEHNR and CDR2 FQNEAQ (reference sequence). The V and J ends lost 1 base and 5 bases respectively, with 12 bases between them. CDR3 amino acids: CASSLEGRVDQPQHF. As DNA, the CDR3 is TGTGCCAGCAGCTTAGAGGGCAGGGTAGATCAGCCCCAGCATTTT.

The chain has TRBV12-3 or TRBV12-4 and TRBJ2-7; 9 bases line up with TRBD1. V was pared by 6 bases and J by 7 bases, with 10 bases of the junction left unmatched. This CDR3 contains 14 residues. CDR3 bases: TGTGCCAGCAGCATGGACAGGGGATCGGGGGAGCAGTACGTC. As protein: CASSMDRGSGEQYV.

The table lists this clonotype with a few counts. This chain joins TRBV27 and TRBJ2-7; D is unclear. Per germline, CDR1 MNHEY and CDR2 SMNVEV (reference sequence). The CDR3 extends over 13 amino acids. Trimming cost V 4 bases and J 3 bases, with 10 bases left between them. The CDR3 DNA is TGTGCCAGCAGTTACCAGGCCGGCTACGAGCAGTACTTC. The encoded protein is CASSYQAGYEQYF.

The V and J genes are TRBV6-6 and TRBJ1-5; no definite D call. The CDR3 is made up of 14 amino acids. The germline V gene encodes CDR1 MNHNY and CDR2 SVGAGI (reference sequence). The germline V and J ends were trimmed by 0 bases and 6 bases, with 9 bases remaining between them. CDR3 coding DNA: TGTGCCAGCAGTTACTCTGCGCTCTCTCAGCCCCAGCATTTT. It yields the protein CASSYSALSQPQHF.

This sequence joins TRBV11-2 and TRBJ2-1, with D tentatively TRBD1 (7 bases). Germline-derived CDR1 and CDR2 are SGHAT and FQNNGV. The ends were cut back, 6 bases at V and 1 base at J, with 13 bases in the middle. This CDR3 comprises 15 residues. The CDR3 coding sequence is TGTGCCAGCAGTGAACAGGGGAGGTCCTACAATGAGCAGTTCTTC. As protein: CASSEQGRSYNEQFF.

Sample share makes this clonotype large. The V call is TRBV7-2, the J call TRBJ2-5; 12 bases map to TRBD2. The CDR3 sequence is 15 residues long. CDR1 is SGHTA, CDR2 FQGNSA, per germline. Trimming took 5 bases from V and 4 from J; bases not matched to a gene: 5. CDR3 in amino acids: CASSGKGLAGETQYF. DNA for the CDR3: TGTGCCAGCAGCGGGAAGGGACTAGCGGGAGAGACCCAGTACTTC.

The chain couples TRBV29-1 to TRBJ1-2, with 7 bases matching TRBD1. This CDR3 has 14 amino acids. Trimming removed 3 bases from V and 4 bases from J; junction bases left unmatched: 8. Germline CDR1 SQVTM, CDR2 ANQGSEA. The CDR3 DNA reads TGCAGCGTTGACCGGGACAGTCTGACCTATGGCTACACCTTC. This gives the protein CSVDRDSLTYGYTF.

This chain joins TRBV29-1 and TRBJ1-1; no definite D call. Trimming shortened V by 5 bases and J by 0 bases, and 7 bases separated the two germline ends. Germline lookup yields CDR1 SQVTM and CDR2 ANQGSEA. This CDR3 has 12 residues. DNA for the CDR3: TGCAGCGTTACACGGATGAACACTGAAGCTTTCTTT. As protein: CSVTRMNTEAFF.

V and J are TRBV6-6 and TRBJ2-7; unclear D gene. The CDR3 runs 13 residues. V lost 0 bases to trimming and J lost 5 bases, with 8 bases between them. Germline V lookup: CDR1 MNHNY, CDR2 SVGAGI (reference sequence). CDR3: CASSYSQYDEQYV. The CDR3 region has the DNA TGTGCCAGCAGTTACTCTCAGTATGACGAGCAGTACGTC.

Ten or more counts support this clonotype. This chain links TRBV11-3 with TRBJ2-2; no firm D call. The CDR3 sequence is 14 residues long. Germline assignment: CDR1 SGHNT and CDR2 YENEEA. Trimming cost V 1 base and J 1 base, with 4 bases left between them. The DNA of the CDR3 is TGTGCCAGCAGCTTAGGGGTGAACACCGGGGAGCTGTTTTTT. Its translation is CASSLGVNTGELFF.

This clonotype showed up just a few times. The chain couples TRBV4-2 to TRBJ1-6; 7 bases fit TRBD1. Germline V gene data show CDR1 as LGHNA and CDR2 as YNFKEQ. Trimming cost V 0 bases and J 7 bases; bases outside gene matches: 6. The CDR3 loop spans 16 amino acids. This CDR3 reads CASSQDLDRPNSPLHF. The DNA for the CDR3 is TGTGCCAGCAGCCAAGATCTGGACAGGCCAAATTCACCCCTCCACTTT.

This clonotype has just a few counts. V usage is TRBV7-9 and J usage is TRBJ2-7; 7 positions match TRBD2. With 2 bases clipped from V and 3 bases from J, the junction kept 7 bases outside the gene matches. Germline V gene lookup returns CDR1 SEHNR and CDR2 FQNEAQ (reference sequence). The length of the CDR3 is 15 residues. CDR3 region: CASSLTTSWDYEQYF. In DNA, the CDR3 is TGTGCCAGCAGCTTAACGACTAGCTGGGACTACGAGCAGTACTTC.